These T cell receptor beta chains were read from a single sample in a study of T cells expressing NK-cell markers. TCRdb reprocessed the 5' RACE reads and reports one entry per CDR3 protein, with no DNA. This sample carries around 550,000 distinct CDR3 sequences, with 3.5% to 4.5% going to the ten biggest clones. The sequenced material came from blood T cells: a sorted CD56 or NKG2C T cell subset, CD4+ or CD8+ T cells, or bulk PBMC T cells (not recorded which). All receptors come from a man aged 18 to 29 in good health. The CDR3 runs from the conserved cysteine through the conserved F or W.

TRBV20-1	TRBJ2-1	CSARESRAGTYNEQFF
TRBV2	TRBJ2-1	CAPFVADNEQFF
TRBV3-1	TRBJ2-2	CASSQGDHGRGELFF
TRBV5-1	TRBJ2-3	CASSQRLRTDTQYF
TRBV7-9	TRBJ2-7	CASSLTDEGYEQYF
TRBV10-3	TRBJ2-2	CAISGLAGNTGELFF
TRBV5-6	TRBJ2-1	CASSQNRQMPSNEQFF
TRBV29-1	TRBJ2-7	CSVTDRGPIYEQYF
TRBV27	TRBJ2-6	CATKGIRGTYSGANVLTF
TRBV7-9	TRBJ2-2	CASGFGGSKAGELFF
TRBV25-1	TRBJ2-5	CASSAGGEETQYF
TRBV27	TRBJ2-7	CASGEDSYEQYF
TRBV12-3/TRBV12-4	TRBJ2-2	CASSPDSNTGELFF
TRBV6-6	TRBJ1-1	CASSYSGPAEAFF
TRBV7-6	TRBJ1-1	CASGDKSGWNTEAFF
TRBV20-1	TRBJ2-1	CSAGILASYPSSYNEQFF
TRBV7-2	TRBJ2-7	CASSLRGRAPYEQYF
TRBV9	TRBJ2-7	CASSIRAGQGAGSYEQYF
TRBV5-5	TRBJ1-1	CASSRQGAENEAFF
TRBV4-3	TRBJ2-1	CASSQGGTGNRDEQFF
TRBV5-1	TRBJ2-7	CASSLRTSHEQYF
TRBV5-1	TRBJ2-2	CASEIAGSNTGELFF
TRBV10-3	TRBJ2-5	CAITPGQGRGETQYF
TRBV10-2	TRBJ2-5	CASSQTEAQETQYF
TRBV7-9	TRBJ2-2	CASSPSLAGVSGELFF
TRBV20-1	TRBJ2-1	CSARDLGLAGVSEQFF
TRBV6-5	TRBJ2-7	CASRLTATYEQYF
TRBV21-1	TRBJ2-1	CASSKHTQSKSSYNEQFF
TRBV12-3/TRBV12-4	TRBJ2-5	CASSRTGLIQETQYF
TRBV12-3/TRBV12-4	TRBJ1-2	CASSPGTFDGYTF
TRBV6-1	TRBJ2-1	CASSRQGFNEQFF
TRBV20-1	TRBJ2-6	CSARENRVKYSGANVLTF
TRBV5-1	TRBJ2-4	CASSYGDRGRPAKNIQYF
TRBV4-2	TRBJ1-3	CASSQSTGNTIYF
TRBV2	TRBJ2-2	CASSEATLAGTGELFF
TRBV20-1	TRBJ2-5	CSASNSATQYF
TRBV7-8	TRBJ2-3	CASTPSSGTDTQYF
TRBV12-3/TRBV12-4	TRBJ2-1	CASNGRKAVGQFF
TRBV5-1	TRBJ1-1	CASSPGHMSEAFF
TRBV24-1	TRBJ2-1	CATSDTTSGEGEQFF
TRBV7-2	TRBJ1-5	CASSSLTSSQPQHF
TRBV7-8	TRBJ1-5	CASSLSGRQPQHF